These 31 T cell receptor beta chains originate from one sample sequenced in a study of identical twins. TCRdb passed the 5' RACE reads through MiXCR, listing each CDR3 protein once. This table has some 440,000 distinct CDR3 sequences, 24% appearing once. This sample also appeared in a second study, on T cells expressing NK-cell markers.

The sample was CD4+ T cells sorted from blood. The receptors were sampled from a woman under 30 in good health.

V gene TRBV12-3 or TRBV12-4 combines with J gene TRBJ1-4, with no clear D. Trimming stripped 7 bases from V and 4 bases from J, with 7 bases between. The CDR3 has 12 amino acids. The CDR3 region has the DNA TGTGCCAGCACAATAATTAATGAAAAACTGTTTTTT. Its translation: CASTIINEKLFF.

This clonotype was picked up a small number of times. The chain links TRBV9 to TRBJ2-3, with no clear D. The CDR3 loop spans 13 amino acids. V lost 0 bases to trimming and J lost 11 bases, with 13 bases between them. The germline V gene encodes CDR1 SGDLS and CDR2 YYNGEE. CDR3 region: CASSVESPLGQYF. CDR3 bases: TGTGCCAGCAGCGTAGAAAGTCCCTTGGGGCAGTATTTT.

This clonotype was counted between two and nine times. The gene calls are TRBV6-5 and TRBJ2-1; a weak D match, TRBD2 (6 bases). The germline gives CDR1 MNHEY, CDR2 SVGAGI. Trimming left V 2 bases short and J 2 bases short, with 13 bases between. This CDR3 is built from 16 residues. The CDR3: CASSYPAAGPYNEQFF. CDR3 DNA sequence: TGTGCCAGCAGTTACCCGGCAGCGGGCCCCTACAATGAGCAGTTCTTC.

This clonotype was observed a few times. CDR3 nucleotide sequence: TGTGCCATCAGTGCGGACTACACCTTGGAGCAGTACTTC. Protein product: CAISADYTLEQYF. The chain is built from TRBV10-3 and TRBJ2-7; possibly TRBD2 for D (6 bases). V lost 4 bases, J lost 7 bases, and 14 bases lay in between. Looked up from germline, CDR1 is ENHRY and CDR2 is SYGVKD. The CDR3 spans 13 residues.

CDR3: CASSSLLASGSSWETQYF. CDR3 nucleotide sequence: TGTGCCAGCAGCTCCTTGCTGGCTAGCGGGTCTTCCTGGGAGACCCAGTACTTC. The chain couples TRBV12-3 or TRBV12-4 to TRBJ2-5; 8 bases fit TRBD2. CDR3 length equals 18 residues. V lost 6 bases, J lost 5 bases, and 20 bases stayed unmatched.

The chain uses TRBV9 and TRBJ1-2; D unclear. Germline values: CDR1 SGDLS, CDR2 YYNGEE. The CDR3 runs 13 residues. Trimming pared 6 bases from V and 8 bases from J, leaving 17 bases between. The CDR3 loop is CASTPQRGGGYTF. CDR3 DNA sequence: TGTGCCAGCACCCCCCAGCGGGGAGGCGGCTACACCTTC.

The chain employs TRBV5-1 and TRBJ2-1; 8 nucleotides align to TRBD2. The germline V gene has CDR1 SGHRS and CDR2 YFSETQ. The CDR3 runs 15 residues. The J segment lost 6 bases and the V segment lost 4 bases, leaving 9 bases of the junction unmatched. The CDR3 DNA is TGCGCCAGCAGCCTCCTCCCGGGGGGGAGCAATGAGCAGTTCTTC. This gives the protein CASSLLPGGSNEQFF. The full variable domain, its missing parts supplied by reference TRBV5-1 and TRBJ2-1, is KAGVTQTPRYLIKTRGQQVTLSCSPISGHRSVSWYQQTPGQGLQFLFEYFSETQRNKGNFPGRFSGRQFSNSRSEMNVSTLELGDSALYLCASSLLPGGSNEQFFGPGTRLTVL.

This clonotype was observed once. The genes are TRBV29-1 and TRBJ1-4; D unclear. The CDR3 spans 13 residues. The ends were cut back, 7 bases at V and 5 bases at J, with 14 bases in the middle. Germline values: CDR1 SQVTM, CDR2 ANQGSEA. CDR3 in amino acids: CSASGVQNEKLFF. The CDR3 DNA follows: TGCAGCGCCTCCGGGGTACAGAATGAAAAACTGTTTTTT.

J is TRBJ2-7 and V is TRBV7-2, with 8 bases lining up with TRBD1. Trimming cost V 4 bases and J 6 bases; bases outside gene matches: 8. Per the germline V gene, CDR1 is SGHTA and CDR2 is FQGNSA. The CDR3 runs 14 residues. CDR3 in DNA: TGTGCCAGCAGCTACCGACAGGGGAGTTCCGAGCAGTACTTC. This translates into CASSYRQGSSEQYF.

This clonotype was counted only a few times. The chain carries TRBV19 and TRBJ2-5, with 7 bases matching TRBD1. This CDR3 comprises 14 residues. V shed 3 bases, J shed 4 bases, and the junction held 5 bases outside the gene matches. Germline CDR1 is LNHDA and CDR2 is SQIVND (reference sequence). Here the CDR3 reads CASSMKGARETQYF. Here the CDR3 DNA reads TGTGCCAGTAGTATGAAGGGGGCGCGAGAGACCCAGTACTTC.

This chain uses TRBV5-1 with TRBJ2-1, with 9 positions matching TRBD2. Trimming at V came to 7 bases and at J to 2 bases, leaving 16 bases not matched to a gene. The CDR3 is made up of 18 amino acids. Germline V gives CDR1 SGHRS, CDR2 YFSETQ. The DNA of the CDR3 is TGCGCCAGCGCCCCTGAGCTAGCGGGAAGTTCGCCCTACAATGAGCAGTTCTTC. This codes for CASAPELAGSSPYNEQFF.

The sample holds a few counts of this clonotype. This chain uses TRBV18 with TRBJ2-7, with D perhaps TRBD1 (7 bases). Between the trimmed V and J ends, which lost 7 bases and 3 bases, there was a span of 16 bases. This CDR3 comprises 14 residues. The germline CDR1 and CDR2 sequences are KGHSH and LQKENI. CDR3 nucleotide sequence: TGTGCCAGCTTCAGGGGGGCAGAAGGCTACGAGCAGTACTTC. Residues: CASFRGAEGYEQYF.

This clonotype showed up just a few times. V is TRBV7-2 and J is TRBJ1-4; 7 nucleotides agree with TRBD1. CDR3 size: 13 residues. Looked up from germline, CDR1 is SGHTA and CDR2 is FQGNSA. V dropped 5 bases and J dropped 7; count of bases not matched to a gene: 4. CDR3 nucleotides: TGTGCCAGCAGCCTGGGGACAGTTGAAAAACTGTTTTTT. This encodes CASSLGTVEKLFF.

This clonotype has more than one count but fewer than ten. This chain joins TRBV20-1 and TRBJ2-3, with D possibly matching TRBD1 (6 bases). Germline V lookup: CDR1 DFQATT, CDR2 SNEGSKA (reference sequence). The V and J ends lost 5 bases and 4 bases respectively, with 13 bases between them. The CDR3 runs to 13 residues. CDR3 loop: CSAGGAVPDTQYF. Written as DNA, the CDR3 is TGCAGTGCTGGGGGCGCGGTACCAGATACGCAGTATTTT.

This clonotype was observed a single time. The chain carries TRBV7-2 and TRBJ2-1; D not resolved. The CDR3 totals 11 residues. Trimming removed 6 bases at V and 10 bases at J, with 10 bases between. Germline V lookup: CDR1 SGHTA, CDR2 FQGNSA. The CDR3 reads CASRKNAEQFF. CDR3 coding DNA: TGTGCCAGCAGGAAGAACGCAGAGCAGTTCTTC. The whole variable domain, remainder taken from reference TRBV7-2 and TRBJ2-1, is GAGVSQSPSNKVTEKGKDVELRCDPISGHTALYWYRQSLGQGLEFLIYFQGNSAPDKSGLPSDRFSAERTGGSVSTLTIQRTQQEDSAVYLCASRKNAEQFFGPGTRLTVL.

This clonotype came up many times. The genes are TRBV5-1 and TRBJ2-2, with D possibly TRBD1 on 5 matching bases. The V end was cut by 7 bases, the J end by 4 bases, with 23 bases between. CDR1 is SGHRS, CDR2 YFSETQ, per germline. The CDR3 loop spans 17 amino acids. CDR3 bases: TGCGCCAGCCGCCTGAGGACGGCAGGGTCTACCACCGGGGAGCTGTTTTTT. This encodes CASRLRTAGSTTGELFF.

The J gene is TRBJ1-1, the V gene TRBV12-3 or TRBV12-4; 7 bases are shared with TRBD1. There are 13 residues in the CDR3. The V gene end was trimmed by 10 bases and the J gene end by 2 bases; junction bases not matched to a gene: 7. The CDR3 sequence is CAILNRGNTEAFF. CDR3 coding DNA: TGTGCCATCCTAAACAGGGGAAACACTGAAGCTTTCTTT.

The chain joins TRBV4-3 to TRBJ1-6, with 9 bases lining up with TRBD1. Unmatched junction bases numbered 3, after V lost 4 bases and J lost 5 bases. This CDR3 spans 15 amino acids. Germline-derived CDR1 and CDR2 are LGHNA and YSLEER. The CDR3 loop reads CASSPGTGNNSPLHF. Here the CDR3 DNA reads TGCGCCAGCAGCCCCGGGACAGGGAATAATTCACCCCTCCACTTT.

This rearrangement joins TRBV20-1 to TRBJ2-1; D is undetermined. Trimming stripped 2 bases from V and 9 bases from J, with 5 bases between. Per the germline V gene, CDR1 is DFQATT and CDR2 is SNEGSKA (reference sequence). This CDR3 region has 10 residues. The CDR3 DNA follows: TGCAGTGCTAGACTACTTGAGCAGTTCTTC. This encodes CSARLLEQFF.

The rearrangement joins TRBV28 to TRBJ2-1, with 11 positions matching TRBD2. The length of the CDR3 is 12 residues. Per germline, CDR1 MDHEN and CDR2 SYDVKM. J lost 9 bases, V lost 7 bases, and 2 bases had no gene match. CDR3 sequence reads: CASTSGRTEQFF. The CDR3 DNA reads as TGTGCCAGCACTAGCGGGAGGACTGAGCAGTTCTTC.

This clonotype has only a few counts. The gene calls are TRBV24-1 and TRBJ2-2; D gene unclear. Germline CDR1 and CDR2: KGHDR and SFDVKD. CDR3 size: 12 residues. The CDR3 region is CVVQAYTGELFF. The CDR3 DNA is TGTGTGGTCCAGGCTTACACCGGGGAGCTGTTTTTT.

The chain combines TRBV25-1 with TRBJ2-2, with TRBD2 matching over 8 bases. The V segment lost 2 bases and the J segment 5 bases; nucleotides outside the gene matches: 10. Germline assignment: CDR1 MGHDK and CDR2 SYGVNS. The CDR3 contains 17 residues. The CDR3: CASSERTSGLDTGELFF. The CDR3 DNA is TGTGCCAGCAGTGAACGAACTAGCGGCCTTGATACCGGGGAGCTGTTTTTT.

The chain is built from TRBV5-4 and TRBJ1-4; no clear D. Germline CDR1 reads SGHNT; CDR2 reads YYREEE (reference sequence). There are 12 residues in the CDR3. The V end lost 4 bases, the J end lost 5 bases, and 6 bases lay between the germline ends. The CDR3 loop reads CASSVQNEKLFF. In DNA form, the CDR3 reads TGTGCCAGCAGCGTCCAAAATGAAAAACTGTTTTTT.

The chain employs TRBV7-2 and TRBJ2-1, with 8 bases fitting TRBD2. V shed 7 bases, J shed 7 bases, and the junction held 15 bases outside the gene matches. This CDR3 is 16 amino acids long. Germline lookup yields CDR1 SGHTA and CDR2 FQGNSA. The CDR3 coding sequence is TGTGCCAGCACCACCCACGGTAATAGCGGGATAAATGAGCAGTTCTTC. Protein product: CASTTHGNSGINEQFF.

This clonotype showed up just a few times. This sequence joins TRBV20-1 and TRBJ2-3, with TRBD1 matching over 9 bases. Germline loops: CDR1 DFQATT, CDR2 SNEGSKA (reference sequence). V dropped 4 bases and J dropped 7; count of bases not matched to a gene: 9. This CDR3 contains 14 residues. CDR3 nucleotide sequence: TGCAGTGCTATAATACAGGGGGCGCGGTATACGCAGTATTTT. It encodes CSAIIQGARYTQYF.

A few counts support this clonotype. The chain is built from TRBV7-2 and TRBJ1-5; 7 bases are shared with TRBD1. Unmatched junction bases numbered 5, after V lost 5 bases and J lost 7 bases. This CDR3 region has 13 residues. Germline V gives CDR1 SGHTA, CDR2 FQGNSA. In DNA, the CDR3 is TGTGCCAGCAGCCCAGACAGGGAGCAGCCCCAGCATTTT. Its protein product is CASSPDREQPQHF.

The V call is TRBV20-1, the J call TRBJ2-2; D assignment may be TRBD1 or TRBD2 (5 bases each). Germline V gene lookup returns CDR1 DFQATT and CDR2 SNEGSKA (reference sequence). This CDR3 comprises 16 residues. V was clipped by 6 bases and J by 3 bases, with 20 bases between them. The CDR3 DNA follows: TGCAGTGCGGGGCCTTTCCACCGGGGTGACACCGGGGAGCTGTTTTTT. Translating it yields CSAGPFHRGDTGELFF.

The V call is TRBV12-3 or TRBV12-4, the J call TRBJ1-4; the D is unclear. V was shortened by 8 bases and J by 8 bases, with 12 bases between the two germline ends. The CDR3 extends over 12 amino acids. In DNA form, the CDR3 reads TGTGCCAGCCGGATGTACCAGGAAAAACTGTTTTTT. It is translated as CASRMYQEKLFF.

The chain couples TRBV7-6 to TRBJ1-2; TRBD1 matches at 9 bases. The junction had 7 bases not matched to a gene; V was cut back by 5 bases and J by 6 bases. CDR1 SGHVS and CDR2 FNYEAQ come from the germline V gene. This CDR3 has 14 residues. The CDR3: CASSSYRGHNGYTF. CDR3 nucleotides: TGTGCCAGCAGCAGTTACAGGGGGCACAATGGCTACACCTTC.

This clonotype was recorded a few times. The chain couples TRBV20-1 to TRBJ1-1; no clear D gene. V was cut by 1 base and J by 7 bases, with 7 bases left in between. The CDR3 extends over 11 amino acids. Germline values: CDR1 DFQATT, CDR2 SNEGSKA (reference sequence). This CDR3 reads CSARGVSEAFF. The CDR3, as DNA: TGCAGTGCTAGAGGAGTCAGTGAAGCTTTCTTT.

The genes are TRBV20-1 and TRBJ1-2; 7 nucleotides align to TRBD1. CDR1 and CDR2 from the germline V gene are DFQATT and SNEGSKA (reference sequence). V shed 4 bases, J shed 3 bases, and the junction held 5 bases outside the gene matches. This CDR3 is 13 amino acids long. The CDR3 sequence: CSANRGPYYGYTF. In nucleotides, the CDR3 is TGCAGTGCTAACAGGGGCCCTTACTATGGCTACACCTTC.